Listed below are T cell receptor beta chains from one sample, sequenced in a study of CD8+CD57+ T cells in acquired aplastic anemia. MiXCR was run by TCRdb on the reads, yielding one entry per CDR3 protein. The data show 400,000 to 450,000 distinct CDR3 sequences, with 65% to 80% seen just once and 3.5% to 4.5% held by the top ten. Sequences were obtained from sorted CD4+, CD8+, or CD8+CD57+ T cells (not recorded which) from PBMCs. Every receptor here comes from a human donor in good health, serving as a control. The CDR3 runs from the conserved cysteine through the conserved F or W. The order of the fields is V gene, CDR3 protein.

v_gene: TRBV2; CDR3aa: CARNVGRAGETQYF
v_gene: TRBV7-2; CDR3aa: CASTQGTYEETFAQYF
v_gene: TRBV5-4; CDR3aa: CASSSVARGQGGYTF
v_gene: TRBV19; CDR3aa: CASSPGVTDGYTF
v_gene: TRBV12-3/TRBV12-4; CDR3aa: CASSPRGQVRDSNQPQHF
v_gene: TRBV15; CDR3aa: CATSRALLGFGYTF
v_gene: TRBV2; CDR3aa: CASRPQTSLNEKLFF
v_gene: TRBV2; CDR3aa: CASSAVRRANTEAFF
v_gene: TRBV6-1; CDR3aa: CASSTGQGTHEQYF
v_gene: TRBV12-3/TRBV12-4; CDR3aa: CASRQGDSPLHF
v_gene: TRBV25-1; CDR3aa: CASSDALDSDTQYF
v_gene: TRBV24-1; CDR3aa: CATSDFDAPGQPQHF
v_gene: TRBV12-3/TRBV12-4; CDR3aa: CASSPVGARGLGQPQHF
v_gene: TRBV7-9; CDR3aa: CASSFVTEAFFGQFF
v_gene: TRBV6-1; CDR3aa: CASSEPGVNEKLFF
v_gene: TRBV2; CDR3aa: CASRGKPDTQQHF
v_gene: TRBV6-5; CDR3aa: CASSQGSQPQHF
v_gene: TRBV7-3; CDR3aa: CASSPGGPGAIF
v_gene: TRBV7-8; CDR3aa: CASSLTELSAYTQYF
v_gene: TRBV6-6; CDR3aa: CASSYSSRENTEAFF
v_gene: TRBV7-2; CDR3aa: CASSSGEYNTPPHELFF
v_gene: TRBV20-1; CDR3aa: CSVDGTRGGYYGYTF
v_gene: TRBV7-2; CDR3aa: CASSAGTISYNEQFF
v_gene: TRBV5-1; CDR3aa: CASRRGDTGELFF
v_gene: TRBV9; CDR3aa: CASSPPGETNEKLFF
v_gene: TRBV3-1; CDR3aa: CASSQAAGGRYEQYF
v_gene: TRBV7-2; CDR3aa: CASSLSGTHSYNEQFF
v_gene: TRBV15; CDR3aa: CATSLAAVAYQQYF
v_gene: TRBV20-1; CDR3aa: CSASNDPGLYNEQFF
v_gene: TRBV27; CDR3aa: CASRRAGSYEQYF
v_gene: TRBV25-1; CDR3aa: CASSSPSRVIQPQYF
v_gene: TRBV7-9; CDR3aa: CASSLSLTGETQYF
v_gene: TRBV12-3/TRBV12-4; CDR3aa: CASSLQGVTGTAFF
v_gene: TRBV2; CDR3aa: CASSDKRGKGYGYTF
v_gene: TRBV9; CDR3aa: CASSEEGMGLNEHF
v_gene: TRBV6-5; CDR3aa: CASSYGTGGYEQYF
v_gene: TRBV7-3; CDR3aa: CASSQDRMGTDTQYF
v_gene: TRBV7-2; CDR3aa: CASTFNRDPSSYNSPLHF
v_gene: TRBV24-1; CDR3aa: CASKLINQETQYF
v_gene: TRBV20-1; CDR3aa: CSARIGTDSCNQPQHF
v_gene: TRBV11-1; CDR3aa: CASSLGSRGFGDGYTF
v_gene: TRBV7-8; CDR3aa: CASSQTSGRSDTQYF
v_gene: TRBV15; CDR3aa: CATSRGTSYEQYF
v_gene: TRBV6-1; CDR3aa: CASRRDSSSWELYF
v_gene: TRBV19; CDR3aa: CASSRTTTNEKLFF
v_gene: TRBV21-1; CDR3aa: CASSVETESETQYF
v_gene: TRBV9; CDR3aa: CASSLVVCDPGGSQETQYF